These 2 T cell receptor beta chains were all obtained from the same sample, sequenced in a study of control samples from healthy donors and cancer patients. Some clones are missing from TCRdb's copy, which holds only in-frame ones; the method was immunoSEQ multiplex PCR. This table holds under 65,000 clones, about 86% found once. The sequenced sample was PBMCs. Receptors originate from a woman aged 50 to 65 with lung cancer.

The chain has TRBV4-1 and TRBJ2-7, with 9 bases lining up with TRBD1. Germline loops: CDR1 MGHRA, CDR2 YSYEKL. This CDR3 is built from 16 residues. Trimming cost V 3 bases and J 0 bases; bases outside gene matches: 6. CDR3 residues: CASSQVGTGISYEQYF. The CDR3 DNA follows: TGCGCCAGCAGCCAGGTTGGGACAGGGATCTCCTACGAGCAGTACTTC.

This rearrangement joins TRBV7-9 to TRBJ2-5; 8 bases map to TRBD1. Germline CDR1 SEHNR, CDR2 FQNEAQ (reference sequence). This CDR3 contains 17 residues. J gave up 2 bases and V 3 bases, and 11 bases lay outside the gene matches. The CDR3 loop reads CASSFILRDRRQETQYF. CDR3 DNA: TGTGCCAGCAGCTTCATCCTCCGGGACAGGAGACAAGAGACCCAGTACTTC.